These T cell receptor beta chains were read from a single sample in a study of ipilimumab plus nivolumab after autologous stem cell transplantation. Data came from immunoSEQ multiplex PCR; TCRdb stores just in-frame clones and leaves some out. The sample has around 84,000 clones, 83% seen once. Material: PBMCs, obtained in a trial of ipilimumab plus nivolumab as post-transplant consolidation. The receptors come from a male donor with diffuse large B-cell lymphoma. The CDR3 runs from the conserved cysteine through the conserved F or W. The D gene is left open where the match is weak. Some rows mark clone size as missing; the rest say once, few, many or name a class of expanded clone.

J | V | D | size | CDR3 | DNA
TRBJ2-1 | TRBV7-2 | TRBD2 | - | CASSLVASGADNEQFF | TGTGCCAGCAGCTTAGTAGCTAGCGGGGCGGACAATGAGCAGTTCTTC
TRBJ2-7 | TRBV4-2 | TRBD2 | - | CASSPIGGNEQYF | TGTGCCAGCAGCCCAATCGGGGGGAACGAGCAGTACTTC
TRBJ2-1 | TRBV4-1 | TRBD2 | - | CASSQLIAGAGGEQFF | TGCGCCAGCAGCCAACTTATAGCGGGGGCGGGGGGAGAGCAGTTCTTC
TRBJ2-7 | TRBV15 | - | - | CATSREARSEQYF | TGTGCCACCAGCAGAGAAGCTCGGTCAGAGCAGTACTTC
TRBJ2-7 | TRBV6-5 | TRBD2 | - | CASSPSGGRTYEQYF | TGTGCCAGCAGTCCCTCCGGGGGGAGGACCTACGAGCAGTACTTC
TRBJ1-4 | TRBV7-9 | - | - | CASGAGAMANEKLFF | TGTGCCAGCGGGGCGGGGGCCATGGCTAATGAAAAACTGTTTTTT
TRBJ1-5 | TRBV6-5 | TRBD1 | - | CASSARQGDQPQHF | TGTGCCAGCAGTGCCCGACAGGGGGATCAGCCCCAGCATTTT
TRBJ1-1 | TRBV10-3 | - | - | CASRDAGFSLNTEAFF | TGTGCCTCCAGGGACGCGGGGTTCTCTTTGAACACTGAAGCTTTCTTT
TRBJ2-2 | TRBV2 | TRBD1 | - | CASSGLTGRTGELFF | TGTGCCAGCAGTGGATTGACAGGGCGCACCGGGGAGCTGTTTTTT
TRBJ2-5 | TRBV15 | TRBD2 | - | CATSRPGLQETQYF | TGTGCCACCAGCAGGCCGGGACTACAAGAGACCCAGTACTTC
TRBJ2-5 | TRBV28 | TRBD1 | - | CASKEGTDRYQETQYF | TGTGCCAGCAAGGAAGGGACAGATCGGTACCAAGAGACCCAGTACTTC
TRBJ2-7 | TRBV11-2 | - | - | CASSLDQGGPNEQYF | TGTGCCAGCAGCTTAGATCAGGGCGGTCCGAACGAGCAGTACTTC
TRBJ1-6 | TRBV28 | - | - | CASSLTSPLHF | TGTGCCAGCAGTCTTACTTCACCCCTCCACTTT
TRBJ2-7 | TRBV7-8 | TRBD2 | - | CASSLASGLGTAEQYF | TGTGCCAGCAGCTTAGCGTCCGGACTAGGAACTGCCGAGCAGTACTTC
TRBJ1-3 | TRBV11-2 | - | - | CASSFSVGSSGNTIYF | TGTGCCAGCAGCTTCTCCGTGGGAAGCTCTGGAAACACCATATATTTT
TRBJ2-4 | TRBV2 | - | - | CASSEALSRGGGNQYF | TGTGCCAGCAGTGAAGCGCTATCGCGGGGAGGGGGTAATCAGTACTTC
TRBJ2-2 | TRBV2 | TRBD2 | - | CASKEMYKTSGGPGELFF | TGTGCCAGCAAGGAGATGTACAAGACTAGCGGTGGGCCCGGGGAGCTGTTTTTT
TRBJ1-2 | TRBV18 | - | - | CASSNTHTNYGYTF | TGTGCCAGCTCAAACACGCATACTAACTATGGCTACACCTTC
TRBJ1-1 | TRBV6-1 | - | few | CASHPSVNTEAFF | TGTGCCAGCCACCCTAGCGTGAACACTGAAGCTTTCTTT
TRBJ1-1 | TRBV9 | - | - | CASSVGPTTGTEAFF | TGTGCCAGCAGCGTAGGCCCTACTACTGGCACTGAAGCTTTCTTT
TRBJ2-7 | TRBV7-6 | - | few | CASSPGGYEQYF | TGTGCCAGCAGCCCAGGAGGGTACGAGCAGTACTTC
TRBJ2-3 | TRBV6-1 | - | - | CASSGSPPDTQYF | TGTGCCAGCAGTGGATCCCCCCCAGATACGCAGTATTTT
TRBJ2-1 | TRBV5-1 | TRBD1 | - | CASSLEGQGRNEQFF | TGCGCCAGCAGCTTGGAAGGACAGGGGAGGAATGAGCAGTTCTTC
TRBJ1-1 | TRBV12-5 | - | once | CASGLGIGVGTEAFF | TGTGCTAGTGGTTTAGGGATCGGGGTTGGGACTGAAGCTTTCTTT
TRBJ1-5 | TRBV10-3 | - | - | CAINSAGSGQPQHF | TGTGCCATCAACTCCGCAGGGAGCGGTCAGCCCCAGCATTTT
TRBJ2-1 | TRBV6-6 | - | - | CASSPPREAPYNEQFF | TGTGCCAGCAGTCCGCCTAGGGAGGCCCCCTACAATGAGCAGTTCTTC
TRBJ2-3 | TRBV2 | - | - | CASRPELSTDTQYF | TGTGCCAGCAGGCCGGAACTTAGCACAGATACGCAGTATTTT
TRBJ1-2 | TRBV4-1 | TRBD1 | - | CASSRQGAGGVYGYTF | TGCGCCAGCAGCCGACAAGGGGCAGGGGGCGTCTATGGCTACACCTTC
TRBJ1-4 | TRBV7-9 | - | - | CASSLSRATNEKLFF | TGTGCCAGCAGCTTAAGCCGTGCAACTAATGAAAAACTGTTTTTT
TRBJ2-3 | TRBV19 | TRBD2 | - | CASSIGTSGIKRDTQYF | TGTGCCAGTAGTATCGGGACTAGCGGGATAAAGAGGGATACGCAGTATTTT
TRBJ2-2 | TRBV10-3 | TRBD1 | - | CAISKGQENTGELFF | TGTGCCATCAGTAAGGGACAGGAGAACACCGGGGAGCTGTTTTTT
TRBJ1-4 | TRBV6-1 | - | - | CASSTFEKLFF | TGTGCCAGCAGTACTTTCGAAAAACTGTTTTTT
TRBJ1-3 | TRBV4-3 | - | - | CASSQEAAIVGNTIYF | TGCGCCAGCAGCCAAGAGGCAGCAATCGTCGGAAACACCATATATTTT
TRBJ1-4 | TRBV19 | - | - | CASRPPGRANEKLFF | TGTGCCAGTAGGCCTCCGGGACGGGCTAATGAAAAACTGTTTTTT
TRBJ1-2 | TRBV5-6 | - | - | CASSFPQGYGYTF | TGTGCCAGCAGCTTCCCACAGGGCTATGGCTACACCTTC
TRBJ2-5 | TRBV6-1 | - | once | CASSEWDGQGETQYF | TGTGCCAGCAGTGAATGGGACGGCCAGGGAGAGACCCAGTACTTC
TRBJ2-1 | TRBV11-2 | - | - | CASSRKHTLRYNEQFF | TGTGCCAGCAGCCGCAAACACACCCTTCGATACAATGAGCAGTTCTTC
TRBJ1-4 | TRBV18 | - | once | CASSPDGEEGLFF | TGTGCCAGCTCACCGGACGGGGAGGAAGGGCTGTTTTTT
TRBJ2-2 | TRBV19 | - | - | CASSTSGPGNGELFF | TGTGCCAGTAGTACCTCCGGTCCCGGTAACGGGGAGCTGTTTTTT
TRBJ2-2 | TRBV19 | TRBD2 | once | CASRDRKFGGGLTGELFF | TGTGCCAGTAGAGACCGCAAATTTGGCGGGGGACTCACCGGGGAGCTGTTTTTT
TRBJ2-5 | TRBV5-1 | TRBD1 | - | CASSMGGTGKETQYF | TGCGCCAGCAGCATGGGAGGGACAGGGAAAGAGACCCAGTACTTC
TRBJ2-7 | TRBV2 | - | - | CASSDSGVIEQYF | TGTGCCAGCAGTGATTCGGGGGTAATCGAGCAGTACTTC
TRBJ2-5 | TRBV5-1 | TRBD2 | - | CASSLRLAGGQETQYF | TGCGCCAGCAGCTTGAGGCTAGCGGGGGGTCAAGAGACCCAGTACTTC
TRBJ1-1 | TRBV10-1 | TRBD1 | - | CASGDSSVGAFF | TGCGCCAGCGGGGACAGCAGCGTTGGAGCTTTCTTT
TRBJ1-1 | TRBV19 | - | - | CASSNWDLNTEAFF | TGTGCCAGTAGTAATTGGGACTTGAACACTGAAGCTTTCTTT
TRBJ2-7 | TRBV5-8 | - | - | CANLRGAMDEQYF | TGTGCCAACCTAAGGGGGGCCATGGACGAGCAGTACTTC
TRBJ1-6 | TRBV4-1 | - | - | CASSQEGVISYNSPLHF | TGCGCCAGCAGCCAAGAGGGGGTTATCTCCTATAATTCACCCCTCCACTTT
TRBJ2-5 | TRBV7-2 | TRBD2 | - | CASLQRGSLVSETQYF | TGTGCCAGTTTACAGCGGGGGAGCCTGGTTAGCGAGACCCAGTACTTC
TRBJ2-5 | TRBV5-1 | TRBD1 | few | CASSLGGQAEETQYF | TGCGCCAGCAGCTTGGGGGGACAGGCCGAAGAGACCCAGTACTTC
TRBJ1-1 | TRBV5-4 | - | once | CASSFQASTEAFF | TGTGCCAGCAGCTTCCAGGCCTCTACTGAAGCTTTCTTT
TRBJ2-1 | TRBV5-1 | - | - | CASRSGLSSYNEQFF | TGCGCCAGCAGGAGCGGTTTGAGCTCCTACAATGAGCAGTTCTTC
TRBJ2-2 | TRBV15 | TRBD1 | once | CATSRYGQGSNTGELFF | TGTGCCACCAGCAGATACGGACAGGGCTCGAACACCGGGGAGCTGTTTTTT
TRBJ2-5 | TRBV10-2 | TRBD1 | - | CASSEIDREETQYF | TGCGCCAGCAGTGAAATAGACAGGGAAGAGACCCAGTACTTC
TRBJ2-7 | TRBV11-3 | - | once | CASSWGTVDEQYF | TGTGCCAGCAGCTGGGGGACCGTCGACGAGCAGTACTTC
TRBJ2-7 | TRBV6-6 | TRBD1 | - | CASKNRGHEQYF | TGTGCCAGCAAAAATAGGGGGCACGAGCAGTACTTC
TRBJ1-6 | TRBV5-1 | - | many | CASSLGIGELSSYNSPLHF | TGCGCCAGCAGCTTGGGGATTGGGGAATTGAGCTCCTATAATTCACCCCTCCACTTT
TRBJ1-5 | TRBV19 | - | few | CAKLSRGSNQPQHF | TGTGCCAAGCTAAGCCGGGGTAGCAATCAGCCCCAGCATTTT
TRBJ2-2 | TRBV10-2 | - | - | CASSEGQFANTGELFF | TGCGCCAGCAGTGAGGGACAGTTCGCGAACACCGGGGAGCTGTTTTTT